These 13 T cell receptor beta chains originate from one sample sequenced in a study of vaccination effects on CD4 cells after COVID-19. Their antigen targets remain unknown. The method was immunoSEQ multiplex PCR; TCRdb's version includes in-frame clones alone and lacks a portion of them. The data show about 45,000 clones, with roughly four fifths seen just once and roughly a tenth held by the top ten. Antigen-specific CD4+ T cells were expanded (with viral peptide pools) by the ViraFEST assay ahead of sequencing. Between days 9 and 10 of culture, CD4+ T cells were separated out. Nucleocapsid antibody tests were negative, and the vaccine recipients had no prior SARS-CoV-2 infection. The source was CD4+ T cells from PBMCs cultured with SARS-CoV-2 spike peptides, collected before COVID-19 vaccination. These receptors came from a human donor who received a COVID-19 vaccine.

There are a few counts of this clone. The genes are TRBV7-3 and TRBJ1-1; 7 bases line up with TRBD1. The CDR3 spans 13 residues. The V segment lost 5 bases and the J segment 9 bases; nucleotides outside the gene matches: 9. Germline V gene sequence: CDR1 SGHTA, CDR2 FQGTGA. CDR3 in DNA: TGTGCCAGCAGCATCTTTCAGGGGGATAAAGCTTTCTTT. This sequence encodes CASSIFQGDKAFF.

CDR3 amino acids: CASSLKRGWYSGANVLTF. DNA for the CDR3: TGTGCCAGCAGCTTAAAACGGGGATGGTACTCTGGGGCCAACGTCCTGACTTTC. The rearrangement links TRBV7-3 to TRBJ2-6, with D possibly TRBD2 on 5 matching bases. Germline CDR1 reads SGHTA; CDR2 reads FQGTGA. Trimming took 1 base from V and 0 from J, leaving 13 bases between them. The CDR3 runs to 18 residues.

Only a few counts were recorded for this clone. The chain combines TRBV24-1 with TRBJ2-6; D possibly corresponds to TRBD2 (5 bases). Trimming took 7 bases from V and 2 from J, leaving 11 bases between them. The CDR3 runs to 15 residues. The germline gives CDR1 KGHDR, CDR2 SFDVKD. In DNA form, the CDR3 reads TGTGCCACCAGCCCATCCGGGACTGGGGCCAACGTCCTGACTTTC. As protein: CATSPSGTGANVLTF.

The V gene is TRBV9, the J gene TRBJ2-3; 7 bases are a match to TRBD1. Losses at the gene ends were 0 bases for V and 5 bases for J; bases not matched to a gene: 3. This CDR3 spans 14 amino acids. Germline assignment: CDR1 SGDLS and CDR2 YYNGEE. The CDR3 nucleotides read TGTGCCAGCAGCGTAGACAGGGGAAAAGATACGCAGTATTTT. This gives the protein CASSVDRGKDTQYF.

The V and J genes are TRBV28 and TRBJ2-7; 7 bases align to TRBD1. This CDR3 region has 15 residues. V shed 3 bases, J shed 2 bases, and the junction held 7 bases outside the gene matches. CDR1 is MDHEN, CDR2 SYDVKM, per germline. The CDR3 is CASSFGDSSTYEQYV. CDR3 nucleotide sequence: TGTGCCAGCAGTTTTGGGGACAGTTCGACCTACGAGCAGTACGTC.

The gene calls are TRBV12-5 and TRBJ2-5; maybe TRBD2 (5 bases). Germline V gives CDR1 LGHNT, CDR2 FRNRAP. The ends were cut back, 8 bases at V and 7 bases at J, with 20 bases in the middle. The CDR3 runs to 14 residues. This CDR3 reads CASREQPGVGTQYF. The CDR3 DNA reads TGTGCTAGTCGAGAACAGCCCGGGGTTGGGACCCAGTACTTC.

The gene calls are TRBV12-3 or TRBV12-4 and TRBJ1-1; no clear D gene. Deletions cut 5 bases from V and 0 bases from J, with 4 bases between. The length of the CDR3 is 12 residues. CDR3 in amino acids: CASSRLNTEAFF. In nucleotides, the CDR3 is TGTGCCAGCAGTCGACTGAACACTGAAGCTTTCTTT.

In this sample, this clone turned up once. The chain links TRBV6-2 or TRBV6-3 to TRBJ1-5; no definite D call. The CDR3 runs to 14 residues. Trimming left V 4 bases short and J 0 bases short, with 7 bases between. Germline assignment: CDR1 MNHEY and CDR2 SVGEGT. CDR3 sequence (DNA): TGTGCCAGCAGTTCCCCCTATAGCAATCAGCCCCAGCATTTT. Amino acid sequence: CASSSPYSNQPQHF.

The chain uses TRBV5-6 and TRBJ2-3; D is perhaps TRBD2 (5 bases). V gave up 1 base and J gave up 5 bases, with 11 bases separating them. Germline V CDR1 and CDR2: SGHDT, YYEEEE. The CDR3 length is 14 residues. Here the CDR3 DNA reads TGTGCCAGCAGCTTGTTGACGGGGATAGATACGCAGTATTTT. Residues: CASSLLTGIDTQYF.

Written as DNA, the CDR3 is TGCAGTGTCTTCTACCAAGAGACCCAGTACTTC. Translated: CSVFYQETQYF. The genes are TRBV20-1 and TRBJ2-5; D is unresolved. V was clipped by 7 bases and J by 0 bases, with 6 bases between them. This CDR3 is built from 11 residues. From germline, CDR1 is DFQATT and CDR2 SNEGSKA (reference sequence).

This chain joins TRBV7-2 and TRBJ2-5; D remains unclear. This CDR3 contains 16 residues. Looked up from germline, CDR1 is SGHTA and CDR2 is FQGNSA. The V and J ends lost 2 bases and 3 bases respectively, with 16 bases between them. The CDR3 DNA reads TGTGCCAGCAGCTTATTAGGATTCGCCCCCAAAGAGACCCAGTACTTC. This translates into CASSLLGFAPKETQYF.

The chain uses TRBV5-1 and TRBJ1-6, with 8 nucleotides matching TRBD1. The CDR3 loop spans 16 amino acids. V lost 5 bases and J lost 5; bases outside the gene matches: 9. Germline V gene sequence: CDR1 SGHRS, CDR2 YFSETQ. The CDR3 protein is CASRFDRGGDNSPLHF. CDR3 nucleotides: TGCGCCAGCAGGTTCGACAGGGGTGGGGATAATTCACCCCTCCACTTT.

The CDR3 DNA is TGTGCCAGCTCACCTGGGGACAGGGGCGATACTCAGCCCCAGCATTTT. This gives the protein CASSPGDRGDTQPQHF. The genes are TRBV18 and TRBJ1-5, with 10 bases that match TRBD1. CDR3 length: 16 amino acids. Germline-derived CDR1 and CDR2 are KGHSH and LQKENI. V shed 3 bases and J 6 bases; nucleotides not matched to a gene: 8.